In this sample, the clone carrying this TCR beta chain turned up a few times. What it binds is not known. The CDR3 loop spans 15 amino acids. V was clipped by 5 bases and J by 2 bases, with 15 bases between them. CDR1 and CDR2 (germline): SGHAT, FQNNGV. TCRdb reanalysed the reads using MiXCR and keeps one entry per CDR3 protein. The top ten clones hold about 10% of a sample with around 350,000 distinct CDR3 sequences, roughly 20% of them seen once. The data stem from a study of T cell repertoires in cytomegalovirus infection. Background on the study: An indication of both CMV infection and matching HLA type came from public TCR beta signatures.

The study, taken as a whole, reports: Carriers of CMV and the relevant HLA type were discriminated by public TCR beta frequency. HLA-C-restricted TCR beta clonotypes specific for CMV led the ex vivo response.

The sample comprised PBMCs. This receptor was taken from a human donor in good health (CMV status not recorded). Some clones in this sample may be carry-over from other donors' samples. This sequence joins TRBV11-2 and TRBJ1-1; D is uncertain. CDR3 sequence reads: CASSPRLVSNTEAFF. CDR3 coding DNA: TGTGCCAGCAGCCCCCGTCTTGTCAGTAACACTGAAGCTTTCTTT.